What follows describes a single T cell receptor beta chain. Its antigen is still unknown. This sample is drawn from a study of cytomegalovirus exposure and HLA in healthy donors. Broader study findings: Reported results showed that the classifier diagnosed cytomegalovirus status with high specificity and sensitivity. Apparent HLA restriction characterized most CMV-associated TCR beta chains in a later analysis. A later analysis found TCR association rates differed by HLA locus, highest for DRB1 and lowest for HLA-C. A later analysis associated some 16,000 TCR beta sequences with HLA alleles at a 0.05 false discovery rate.

PCR primers comprised 60 Vbeta and 13 Jbeta primers. Sequencing was performed with immunoSEQ multiplex PCR; in TCRdb, only in-frame clones are kept and a portion is missing. This table holds around 150,000 clones, 70% found once. This CDR3 has 15 amino acids. Unmatched junction bases numbered 8, after V lost 5 bases and J lost 6 bases. The germline CDR1 and CDR2 sequences are LNHDA and SQIVND (reference sequence). Sample: PBMCs. This TCR derives from a man aged 18 to 30 in good health and CMV-seropositive. This chain links TRBV19 with TRBJ1-5; 9 bases fit TRBD1. The CDR3 reads CASSPRDRDGQPQHF. As DNA, the CDR3 is TGTGCCAGTAGTCCTCGGGACAGGGATGGTCAGCCCCAGCATTTT.